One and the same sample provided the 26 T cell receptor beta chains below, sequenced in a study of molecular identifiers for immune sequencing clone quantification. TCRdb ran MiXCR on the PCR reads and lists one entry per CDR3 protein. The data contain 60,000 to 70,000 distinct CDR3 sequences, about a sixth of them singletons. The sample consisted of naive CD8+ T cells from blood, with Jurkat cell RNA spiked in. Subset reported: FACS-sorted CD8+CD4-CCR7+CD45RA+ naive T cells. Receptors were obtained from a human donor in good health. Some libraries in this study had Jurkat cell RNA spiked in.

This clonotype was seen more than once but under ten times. This chain's CDR3 is CASSLSFGTGEETQYF. The CDR3 DNA is TGTGCCAGCAGCTTATCCTTCGGGACAGGGGAAGAGACCCAGTACTTC. The chain couples TRBV11-2 to TRBJ2-5; 10 bases fit TRBD1. With 2 bases clipped from V and 3 bases from J, the junction kept 6 bases outside the gene matches. The germline CDR1 and CDR2 sequences are SGHAT and FQNNGV. There are 16 residues in the CDR3.

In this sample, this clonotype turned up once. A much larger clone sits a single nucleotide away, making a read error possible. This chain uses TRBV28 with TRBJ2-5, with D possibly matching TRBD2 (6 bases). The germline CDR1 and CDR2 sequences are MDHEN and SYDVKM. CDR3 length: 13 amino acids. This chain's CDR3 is CVSSLRGEETQYF. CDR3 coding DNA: TGTGTCAGCAGTTTGCGCGGGGAAGAGACCCAGTACTTC.

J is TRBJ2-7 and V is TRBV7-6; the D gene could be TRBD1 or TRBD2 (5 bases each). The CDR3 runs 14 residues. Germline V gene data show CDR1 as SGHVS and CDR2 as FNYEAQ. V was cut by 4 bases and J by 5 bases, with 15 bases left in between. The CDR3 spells CASSSSPGANEQYF. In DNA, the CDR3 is TGTGCCAGCAGCTCGTCTCCCGGGGCCAACGAGCAGTACTTC.

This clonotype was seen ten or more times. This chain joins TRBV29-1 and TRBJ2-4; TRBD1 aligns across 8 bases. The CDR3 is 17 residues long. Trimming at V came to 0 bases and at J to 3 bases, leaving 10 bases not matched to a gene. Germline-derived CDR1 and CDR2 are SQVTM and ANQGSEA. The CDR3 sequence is CSVEEAGGRLVKNIQYF. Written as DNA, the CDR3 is TGCAGCGTTGAAGAGGCAGGGGGCAGGTTGGTCAAAAACATTCAGTACTTC. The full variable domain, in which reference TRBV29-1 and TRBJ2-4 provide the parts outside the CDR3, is SAVISQKPSRDICQRGTSLTIQCQVDSQVTMMFWYRQQPGQSLTLIATANQGSEATYESGFVIDKFPISRPNLTFSTLTVSNMSPEDSSIYLCSVEEAGGRLVKNIQYFGAGTRLSVL.

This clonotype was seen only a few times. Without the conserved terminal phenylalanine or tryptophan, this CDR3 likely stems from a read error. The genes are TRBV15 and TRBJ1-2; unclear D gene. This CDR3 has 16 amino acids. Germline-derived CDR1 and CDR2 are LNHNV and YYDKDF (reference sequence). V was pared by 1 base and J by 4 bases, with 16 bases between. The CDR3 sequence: CATSRGGGEFAYGYTS. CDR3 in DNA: TGTGCCACCAGCAGAGGTGGTGGAGAGTTTGCCTATGGCTACACCTCC.

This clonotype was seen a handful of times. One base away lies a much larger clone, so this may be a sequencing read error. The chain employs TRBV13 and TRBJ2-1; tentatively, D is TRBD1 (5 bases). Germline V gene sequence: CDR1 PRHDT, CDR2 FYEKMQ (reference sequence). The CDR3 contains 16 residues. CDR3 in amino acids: CASSSVGLASNNEQFF. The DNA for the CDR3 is TGTGCCAGCAGCTCCGTGGGGCTGGCCTCCAACAATGAGCAGTTCTTC. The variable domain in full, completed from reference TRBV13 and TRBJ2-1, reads AAGVIQSPRHLIKEKRETATLKCYPIPRHDTVYWYQQGPGQDPQFLISFYEKMQSDKGSIPDRFSAQQFSDYHSELNMSSLELGDSALYFCASSSVGLASNNEQFFGPGTRLTVL.

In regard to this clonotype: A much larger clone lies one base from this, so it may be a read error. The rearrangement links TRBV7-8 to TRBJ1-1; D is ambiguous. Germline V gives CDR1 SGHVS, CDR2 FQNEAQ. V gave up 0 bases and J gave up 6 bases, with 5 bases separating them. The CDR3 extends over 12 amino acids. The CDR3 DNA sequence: TGTGCCAGCAGCTTAGCTGTGGCTGAAGCTTTCTTT. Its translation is CASSLAVAEAFF.

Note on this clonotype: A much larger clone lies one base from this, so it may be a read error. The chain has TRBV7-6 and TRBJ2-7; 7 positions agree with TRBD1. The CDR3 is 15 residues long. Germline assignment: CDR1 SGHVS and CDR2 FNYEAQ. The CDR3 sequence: CASSLGDRLPYGQYF. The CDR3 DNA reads TGTGCCAGCAGCTTAGGGGACAGATTACCCTACGGGCAGTACTTC.

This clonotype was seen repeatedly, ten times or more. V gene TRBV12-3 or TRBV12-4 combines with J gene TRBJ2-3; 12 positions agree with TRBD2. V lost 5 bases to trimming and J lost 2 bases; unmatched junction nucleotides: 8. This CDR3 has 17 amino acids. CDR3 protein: CASSPRLAGVPTDTQYF. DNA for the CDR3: TGTGCCAGCAGTCCCAGACTAGCGGGAGTCCCCACAGATACGCAGTATTTT.

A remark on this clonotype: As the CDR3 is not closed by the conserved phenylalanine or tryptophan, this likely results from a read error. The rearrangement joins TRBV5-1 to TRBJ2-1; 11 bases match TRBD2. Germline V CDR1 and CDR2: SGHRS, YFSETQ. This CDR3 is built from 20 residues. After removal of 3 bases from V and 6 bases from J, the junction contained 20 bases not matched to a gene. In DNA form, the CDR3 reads TGCGCCAGCAGCTCGTTCTCGGTACTAGCGGGAGCTAAGGCGGCCAATGAGCAGTTCTCC. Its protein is CASSSFSVLAGAKAANEQFS.

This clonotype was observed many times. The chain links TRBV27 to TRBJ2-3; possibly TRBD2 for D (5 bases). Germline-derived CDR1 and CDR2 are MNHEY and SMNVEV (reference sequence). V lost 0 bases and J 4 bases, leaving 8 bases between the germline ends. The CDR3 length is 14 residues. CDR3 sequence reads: CASSLSDFPDTQYF. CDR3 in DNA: TGTGCCAGCAGTTTATCGGACTTCCCAGATACGCAGTATTTT.

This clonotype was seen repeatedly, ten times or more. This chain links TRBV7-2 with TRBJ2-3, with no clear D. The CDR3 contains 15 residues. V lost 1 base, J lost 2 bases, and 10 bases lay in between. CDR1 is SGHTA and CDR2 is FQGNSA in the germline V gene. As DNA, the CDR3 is TGTGCCAGCAGCTTAGTTTCCCAGGCCACAGATACGCAGTATTTT. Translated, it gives CASSLVSQATDTQYF.

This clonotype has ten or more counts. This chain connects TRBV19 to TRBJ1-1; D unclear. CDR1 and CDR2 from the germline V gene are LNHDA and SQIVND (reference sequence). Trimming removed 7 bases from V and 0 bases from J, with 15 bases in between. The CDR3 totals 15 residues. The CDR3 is CASMGLRRLNTEAFF. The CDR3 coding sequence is TGTGCCAGTATGGGCCTCCGACGGTTGAACACTGAAGCTTTCTTT.

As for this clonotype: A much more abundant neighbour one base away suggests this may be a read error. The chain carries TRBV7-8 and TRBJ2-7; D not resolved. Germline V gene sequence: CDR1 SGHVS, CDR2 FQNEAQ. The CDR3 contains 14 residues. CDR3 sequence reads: CASSSARRTYAQYF. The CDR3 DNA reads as TGTGCCAGCAGCTCGGCCAGGCGTACCTACGCGCAGTACTTC. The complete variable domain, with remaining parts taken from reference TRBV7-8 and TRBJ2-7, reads GAGVSQSPRYKVAKRGQDVALRCDPISGHVSLFWYQQALGQGPEFLTYFQNEAQLDKSGLPSDRFFAERPEGSVSTLKIQRTQQEDSAVYLCASSSARRTYAQYFGPGTRLTVT.

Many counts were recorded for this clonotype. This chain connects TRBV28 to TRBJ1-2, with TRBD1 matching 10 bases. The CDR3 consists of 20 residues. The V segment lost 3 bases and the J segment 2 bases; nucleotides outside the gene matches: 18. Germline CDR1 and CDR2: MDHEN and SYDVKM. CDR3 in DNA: TGTGCCAGCAGTTTGGGCCAGTTAATGACAGGGGGCAATTTGAACTATGGCTACACCTTC. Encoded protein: CASSLGQLMTGGNLNYGYTF.

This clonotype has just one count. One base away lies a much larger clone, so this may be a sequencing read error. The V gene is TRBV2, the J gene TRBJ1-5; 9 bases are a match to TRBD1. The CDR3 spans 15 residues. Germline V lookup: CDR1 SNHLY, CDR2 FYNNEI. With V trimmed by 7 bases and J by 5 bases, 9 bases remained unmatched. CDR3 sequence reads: CASNEGDRVYQPQHF. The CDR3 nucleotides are TGTGCCAGCAATGAGGGGGACAGGGTTTATCAGCCCCAGCATTTT.

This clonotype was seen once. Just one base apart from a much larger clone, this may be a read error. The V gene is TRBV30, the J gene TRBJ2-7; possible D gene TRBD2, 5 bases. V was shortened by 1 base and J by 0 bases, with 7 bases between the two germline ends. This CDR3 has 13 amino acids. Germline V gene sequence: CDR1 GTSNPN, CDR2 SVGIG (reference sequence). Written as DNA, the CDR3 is TGTGCCTGGAGTGCTAGCTTCTCCTACGAGCAGTACTTC. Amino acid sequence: CAWSASFSYEQYF. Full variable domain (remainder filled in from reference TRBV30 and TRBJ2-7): SQTIHQWPATLVQPVGSPLSLECTVEGTSNPNLYWYRQAAGRGLQLLFYSVGIGQISSEVPQNLSASRPQDRQFILSSKKLLLSDSGFYLCAWSASFSYEQYFGPGTRLTVT.

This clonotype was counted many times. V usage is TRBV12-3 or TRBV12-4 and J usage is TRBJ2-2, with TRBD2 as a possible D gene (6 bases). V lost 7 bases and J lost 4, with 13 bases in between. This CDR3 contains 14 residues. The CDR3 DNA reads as TGTGCCAGCAACGTGGGAGGAACCACCGGGGAGCTGTTTTTT. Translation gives CASNVGGTTGELFF.

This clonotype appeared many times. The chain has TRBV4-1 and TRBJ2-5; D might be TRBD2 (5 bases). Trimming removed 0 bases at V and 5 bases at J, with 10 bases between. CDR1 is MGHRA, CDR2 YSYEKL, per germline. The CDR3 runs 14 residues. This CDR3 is CASSQETGKETQYF. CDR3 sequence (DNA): TGCGCCAGCAGCCAAGAAACGGGGAAGGAGACCCAGTACTTC.

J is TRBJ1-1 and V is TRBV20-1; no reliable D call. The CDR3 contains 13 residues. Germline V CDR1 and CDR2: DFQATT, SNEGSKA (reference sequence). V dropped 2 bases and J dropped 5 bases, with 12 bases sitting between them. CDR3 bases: TGCAGTGCTAGATTGACGGTGGGGACTGAAGCTTTCTTT. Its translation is CSARLTVGTEAFF.

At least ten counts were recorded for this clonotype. DNA for the CDR3: TGCAGTGCTAGAGCCTATACAGGGGCAGATACGCAGTATTTT. This gives the protein CSARAYTGADTQYF. This chain joins TRBV20-1 and TRBJ2-3; 7 bases map to TRBD1. This CDR3 spans 14 amino acids. V lost 1 base and J lost 4; bases outside the gene matches: 5. Germline lookup yields CDR1 DFQATT and CDR2 SNEGSKA (reference sequence).

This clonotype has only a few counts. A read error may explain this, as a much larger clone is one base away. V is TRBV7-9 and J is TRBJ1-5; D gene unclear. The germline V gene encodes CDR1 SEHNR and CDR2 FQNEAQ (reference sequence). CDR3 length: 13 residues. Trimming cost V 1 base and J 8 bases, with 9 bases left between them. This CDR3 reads CASSLEGSEPQHF. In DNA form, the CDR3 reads TGTGCCAGCAGCTTAGAGGGATCGGAGCCCCAGCATTTT.

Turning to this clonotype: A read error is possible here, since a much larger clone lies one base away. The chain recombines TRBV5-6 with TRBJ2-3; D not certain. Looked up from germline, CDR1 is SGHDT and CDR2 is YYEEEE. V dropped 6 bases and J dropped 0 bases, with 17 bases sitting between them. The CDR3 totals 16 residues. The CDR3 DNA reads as TGTGCCAGCAACTTTTTTCGTCTTACTAGCACAGATACGCAGTATTTT. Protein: CASNFFRLTSTDTQYF.

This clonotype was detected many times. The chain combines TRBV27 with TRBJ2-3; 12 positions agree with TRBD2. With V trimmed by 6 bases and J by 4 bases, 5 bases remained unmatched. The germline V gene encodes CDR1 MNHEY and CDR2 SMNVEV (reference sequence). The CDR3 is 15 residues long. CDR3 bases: TGTGCCAGCAGGAAGACTAGCGGGAGTGCAGATACGCAGTATTTT. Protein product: CASRKTSGSADTQYF.

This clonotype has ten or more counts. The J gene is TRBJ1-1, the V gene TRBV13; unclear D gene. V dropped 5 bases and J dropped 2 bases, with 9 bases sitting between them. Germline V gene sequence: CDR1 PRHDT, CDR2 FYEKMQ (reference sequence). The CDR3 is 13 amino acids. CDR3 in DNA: TGTGCCAGCAGCCTTACATCCAACACTGAAGCTTTCTTT. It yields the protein CASSLTSNTEAFF.

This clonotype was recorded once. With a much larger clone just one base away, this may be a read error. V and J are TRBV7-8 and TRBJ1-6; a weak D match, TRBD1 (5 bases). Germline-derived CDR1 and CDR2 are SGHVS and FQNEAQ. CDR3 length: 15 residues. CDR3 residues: CASSLWGVLNSPLRF. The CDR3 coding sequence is TGTGCCAGCAGCTTATGGGGGGTACTCAATTCACCCCTCCGCTTT.